This entry is about one T cell receptor beta chain. The antigen remains unidentified. The table came from immunoSEQ multiplex PCR; TCRdb's copy has only in-frame clones and leaves some out. The table lists some 80,000 clones, 70% to 90% of them singletons. This sample is part of a study of OX40 agonist ivuxolimab in advanced cancers. Findings and limits, study-wide: Partial responders receiving 0.1-3.0 mg/kg showed among the lowest clonal expansion. The authors also found low normalized T-cell clonal expansion in some nonresponders.

The source is an adult with an advanced solid tumor such as melanoma, head and neck, liver or kidney cancer. Sequencing used CD4+ or CD8+ T cells sorted from blood, obtained in a trial of the OX40 agonist ivuxolimab.

CDR3 in amino acids: CASSSGMGSGELFF. The CDR3 DNA reads TGTGCCAGCAGCTCAGGGATGGGATCCGGGGAGCTGTTTTTT. V and J are TRBV7-9 and TRBJ2-2, with D possibly matching TRBD1 (5 bases). With 4 bases removed from V and 6 bases from J, the gap between germline ends came to 12 bases. CDR1 is SEHNR and CDR2 is FQNEAQ in the germline V gene (reference sequence). This CDR3 is 14 amino acids long.